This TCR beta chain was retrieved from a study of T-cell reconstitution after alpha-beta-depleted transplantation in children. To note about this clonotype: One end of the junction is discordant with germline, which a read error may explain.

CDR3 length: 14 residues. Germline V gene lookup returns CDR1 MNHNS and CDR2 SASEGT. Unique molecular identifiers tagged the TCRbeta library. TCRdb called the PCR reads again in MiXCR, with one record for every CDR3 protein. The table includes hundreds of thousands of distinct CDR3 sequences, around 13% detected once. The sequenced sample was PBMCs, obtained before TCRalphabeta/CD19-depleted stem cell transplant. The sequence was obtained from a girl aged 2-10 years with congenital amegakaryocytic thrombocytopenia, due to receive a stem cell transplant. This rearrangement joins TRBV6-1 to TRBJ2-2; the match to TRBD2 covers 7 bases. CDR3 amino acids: CASKGTTNTGELIF. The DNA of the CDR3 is TGTGCCAGCAAAGGGACTACGAACACCGGGGAGCTGATTTTT.